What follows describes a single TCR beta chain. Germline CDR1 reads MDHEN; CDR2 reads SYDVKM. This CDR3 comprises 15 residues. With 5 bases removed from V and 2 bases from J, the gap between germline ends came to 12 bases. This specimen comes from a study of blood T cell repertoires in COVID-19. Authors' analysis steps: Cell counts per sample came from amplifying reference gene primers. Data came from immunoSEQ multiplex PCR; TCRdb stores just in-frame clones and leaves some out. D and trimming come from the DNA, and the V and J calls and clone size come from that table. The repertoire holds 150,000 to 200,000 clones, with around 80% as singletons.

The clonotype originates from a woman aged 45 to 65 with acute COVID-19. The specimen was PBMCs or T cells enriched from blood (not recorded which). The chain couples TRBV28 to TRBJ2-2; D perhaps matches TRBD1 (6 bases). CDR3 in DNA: TGTGCCAGCAGTCTAGGACAGACAAACACCGGGGAGCTGTTTTTT. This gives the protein CASSLGQTNTGELFF. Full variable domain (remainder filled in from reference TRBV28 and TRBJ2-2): DVKVTQSSRYLVKRTGEKVFLECVQDMDHENMFWYRQDPGLGLRLIYFSYDVKMKEKGDIPEGYSVSREKKERFSLILESASTNQTSMYLCASSLGQTNTGELFFGEGSRLTVL.